The present T cell receptor beta chain was sequenced within a study of T cells after posttransplantation cyclophosphamide. The table came from immunoSEQ multiplex PCR; TCRdb's copy has only in-frame clones and leaves some out. This repertoire holds under 40,000 clones, and none appear only once. Germline values: CDR1 KGHSH, CDR2 LQKENI. Deletions cut 2 bases from V and 1 base from J, with 11 bases between. This CDR3 has 15 amino acids. This clone was observed at least ten times. The chain uses TRBV18 and TRBJ1-1; D is possibly TRBD1 (5 bases). Sequencing was done on a sample of PBMCs. The sequence derives from a woman aged 45-65 years in good health and a related stem cell transplant donor. The CDR3 DNA reads TGTGCCAGCTCACCATATCGGAGGGGGAACACTGAAGCTTTCTTT. It specifies CASSPYRRGNTEAFF. The whole variable domain, remainder taken from reference TRBV18 and TRBJ1-1, is NAGVMQNPRHLVRRRGQEARLRCSPMKGHSHVYWYRQLPEEGLKFMVYLQKENIIDESGMPKERFSAEFPKEGPSILRIQQVVRGDSAAYFCASSPYRRGNTEAFFGQGTRLTVV.